The entry below gives a single T cell receptor beta chain sequence along with its context. Its antigen is currently unknown. The record originates from a study of blood T cells in healthy people across ages. Study-level points and caveats: Correlation between TCR beta diversity and naive T cell percentage was strong. Any conclusive comparison of naive versus antigen-experienced cells was prevented by using unsorted PBMCs. Comparison with aged donors showed that long-lived donors had more naive CD4+ cells and higher diversity.

Germline V gives CDR1 SQVTM, CDR2 ANQGSEA. The CDR3 is 11 amino acids. V dropped 6 bases and J dropped 13 bases, with 18 bases sitting between them. The authors ran a second PCR of about 7 to 12 cycles using a sample-barcoded 5' primer and a J-beta primer mix. All samples yielded 3 million or more CDR3-containing paired-end reads. Each CDR3 protein gets one entry after TCRdb re-called the 5' RACE reads with MiXCR. This sample yields 1.5 million to 2 million distinct CDR3 sequences, of which 28% are seen a single time; 7% to 9% belongs to the top ten. This sequence originates from a woman aged 25 to 45 in good health. This sequence joins TRBV29-1 and TRBJ1-2; TRBD1 might be the D (6 bases). What was sequenced was blood. The CDR3 bases are TGCAGCGTCCAGACCATCTCACAGGGCACCTTC. Protein product: CSVQTISQGTF.